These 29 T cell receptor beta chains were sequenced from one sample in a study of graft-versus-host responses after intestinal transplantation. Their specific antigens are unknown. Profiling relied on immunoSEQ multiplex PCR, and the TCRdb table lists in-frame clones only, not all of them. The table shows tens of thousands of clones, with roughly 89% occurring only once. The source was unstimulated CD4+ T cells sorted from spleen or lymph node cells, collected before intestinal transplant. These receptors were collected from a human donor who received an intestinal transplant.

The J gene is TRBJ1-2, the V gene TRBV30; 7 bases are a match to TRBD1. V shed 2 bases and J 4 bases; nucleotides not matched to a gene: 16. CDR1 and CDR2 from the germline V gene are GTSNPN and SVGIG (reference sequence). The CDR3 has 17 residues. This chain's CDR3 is CAWSPREGAIGVYGYTF. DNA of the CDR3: TGTGCCTGGAGTCCCCGTGAGGGGGCGATTGGGGTCTATGGCTACACCTTC.

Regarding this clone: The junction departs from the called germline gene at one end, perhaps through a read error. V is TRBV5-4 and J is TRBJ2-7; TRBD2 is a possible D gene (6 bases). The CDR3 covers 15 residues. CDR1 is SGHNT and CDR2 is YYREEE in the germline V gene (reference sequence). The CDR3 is CATSLAVGEAYEQYF. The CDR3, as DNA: TGTGCCACCAGCTTGGCGGTCGGGGAGGCCTACGAGCAGTACTTC.

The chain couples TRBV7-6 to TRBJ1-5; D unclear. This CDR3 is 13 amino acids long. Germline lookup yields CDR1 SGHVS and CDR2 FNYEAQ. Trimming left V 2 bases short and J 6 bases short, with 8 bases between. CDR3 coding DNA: TGTGCCAGCAGCTTAAGCCTTTTTCAGCCCCAGCATTTT. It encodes CASSLSLFQPQHF.

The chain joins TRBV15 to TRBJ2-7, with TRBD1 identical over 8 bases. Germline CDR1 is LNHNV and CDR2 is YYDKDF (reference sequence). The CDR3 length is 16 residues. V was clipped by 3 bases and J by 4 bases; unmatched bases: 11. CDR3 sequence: CATSSLSRTGNYEQYF. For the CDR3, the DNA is TGTGCCACCAGCAGCTTATCACGGACAGGGAATTACGAGCAGTACTTC.

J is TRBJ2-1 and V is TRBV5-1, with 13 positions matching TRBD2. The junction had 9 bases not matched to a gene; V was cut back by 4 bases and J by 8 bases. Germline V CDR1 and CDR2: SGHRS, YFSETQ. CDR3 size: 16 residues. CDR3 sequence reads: CASSVRLAGGNDEQFF. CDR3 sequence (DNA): TGCGCCAGCAGCGTCCGACTAGCGGGGGGCAACGATGAGCAGTTCTTC.

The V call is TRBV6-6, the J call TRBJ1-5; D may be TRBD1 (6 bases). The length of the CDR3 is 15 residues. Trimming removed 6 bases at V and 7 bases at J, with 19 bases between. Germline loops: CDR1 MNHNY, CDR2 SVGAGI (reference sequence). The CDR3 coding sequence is TGTGCCAGCAGAAGATACAGGGATGATAGCCAGCCCCAGCATTTT. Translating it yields CASRRYRDDSQPQHF.

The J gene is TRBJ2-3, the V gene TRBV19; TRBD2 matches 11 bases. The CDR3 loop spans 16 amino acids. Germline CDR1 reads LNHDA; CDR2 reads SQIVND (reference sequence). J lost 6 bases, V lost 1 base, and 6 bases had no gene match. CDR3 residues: CASSIGLAGGADTQYF. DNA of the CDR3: TGTGCCAGTAGTATAGGGCTAGCGGGGGGAGCGGATACGCAGTATTTT.

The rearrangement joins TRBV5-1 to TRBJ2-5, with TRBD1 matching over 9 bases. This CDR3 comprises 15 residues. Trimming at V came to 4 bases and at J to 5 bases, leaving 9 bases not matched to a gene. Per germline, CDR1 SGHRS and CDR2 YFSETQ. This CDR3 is CASSVQGALRETQYF. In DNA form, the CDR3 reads TGCGCCAGCAGCGTACAGGGGGCGCTACGGGAGACCCAGTACTTC.

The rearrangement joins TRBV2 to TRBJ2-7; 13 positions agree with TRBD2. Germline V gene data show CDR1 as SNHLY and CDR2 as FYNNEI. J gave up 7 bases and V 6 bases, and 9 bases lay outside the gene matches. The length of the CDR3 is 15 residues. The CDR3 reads CASSPTSGGRSEQYF. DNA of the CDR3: TGTGCCAGCAGCCCGACTAGCGGGGGGCGGAGTGAGCAGTACTTC. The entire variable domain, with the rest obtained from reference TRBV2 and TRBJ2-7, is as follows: EPEVTQTPSHQVTQMGQEVILRCVPISNHLYFYWYRQILGQKVEFLVSFYNNEISEKSEIFDDQFSVERPDGSNFTLKIRSTKLEDSAMYFCASSPTSGGRSEQYFGPGTRLTVT.

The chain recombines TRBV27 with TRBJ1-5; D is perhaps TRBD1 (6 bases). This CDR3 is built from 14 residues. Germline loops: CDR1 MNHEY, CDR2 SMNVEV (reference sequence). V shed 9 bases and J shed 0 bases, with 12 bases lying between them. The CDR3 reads CASAEGVSNQPQHF. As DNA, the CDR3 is TGTGCCAGTGCCGAGGGGGTTAGCAATCAGCCCCAGCATTTT.

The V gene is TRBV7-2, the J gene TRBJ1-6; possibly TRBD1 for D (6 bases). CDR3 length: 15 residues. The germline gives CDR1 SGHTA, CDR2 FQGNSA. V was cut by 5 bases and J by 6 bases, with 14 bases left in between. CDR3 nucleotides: TGTGCCAGCAGCCCCAACAGGGCAGCTAATTCACCCCTCCACTTT. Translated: CASSPNRAANSPLHF.

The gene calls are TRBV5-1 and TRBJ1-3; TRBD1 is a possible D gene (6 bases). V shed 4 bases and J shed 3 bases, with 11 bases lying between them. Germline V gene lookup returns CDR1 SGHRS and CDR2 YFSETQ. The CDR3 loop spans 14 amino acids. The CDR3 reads CASSPYRDGNTIYF. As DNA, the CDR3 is TGCGCCAGCAGCCCCTACAGGGATGGAAACACCATATATTTT.

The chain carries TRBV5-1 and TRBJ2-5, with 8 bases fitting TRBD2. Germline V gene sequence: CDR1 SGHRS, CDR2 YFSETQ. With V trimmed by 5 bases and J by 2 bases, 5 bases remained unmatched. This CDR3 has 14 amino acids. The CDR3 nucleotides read TGCGCCAGCAGATTGCCGGGGGGGCAAGAGACCCAGTACTTC. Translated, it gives CASRLPGGQETQYF.

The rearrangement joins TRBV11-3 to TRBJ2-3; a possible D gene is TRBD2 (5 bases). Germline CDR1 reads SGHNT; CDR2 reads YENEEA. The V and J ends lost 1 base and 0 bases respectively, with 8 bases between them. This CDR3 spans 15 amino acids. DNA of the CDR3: TGTGCCAGCAGCTTAGGCGGGTTGAGCACAGATACGCAGTATTTT. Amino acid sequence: CASSLGGLSTDTQYF.

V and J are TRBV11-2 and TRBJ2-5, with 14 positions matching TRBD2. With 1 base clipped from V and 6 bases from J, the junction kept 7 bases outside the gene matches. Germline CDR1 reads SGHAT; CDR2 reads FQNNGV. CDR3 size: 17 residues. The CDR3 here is CASSLATSGGAGKTQYF. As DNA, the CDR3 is TGTGCCAGCAGCTTAGCGACTAGCGGGGGGGCAGGGAAGACCCAGTACTTC.

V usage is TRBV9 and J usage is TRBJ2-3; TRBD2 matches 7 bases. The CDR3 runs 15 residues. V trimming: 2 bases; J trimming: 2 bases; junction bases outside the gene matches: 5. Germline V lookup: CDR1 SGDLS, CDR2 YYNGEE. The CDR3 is CASSVREGNTDTQYF. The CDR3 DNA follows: TGTGCCAGCAGCGTCAGGGAGGGGAACACAGATACGCAGTATTTT.

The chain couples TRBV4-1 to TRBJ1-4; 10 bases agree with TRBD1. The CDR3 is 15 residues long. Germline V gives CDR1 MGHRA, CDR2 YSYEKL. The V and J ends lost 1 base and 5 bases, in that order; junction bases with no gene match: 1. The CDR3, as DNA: TGCGCCAGCAGCCAAGTGGGACAGGGGAATGAAAAACTGTTTTTT. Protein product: CASSQVGQGNEKLFF.

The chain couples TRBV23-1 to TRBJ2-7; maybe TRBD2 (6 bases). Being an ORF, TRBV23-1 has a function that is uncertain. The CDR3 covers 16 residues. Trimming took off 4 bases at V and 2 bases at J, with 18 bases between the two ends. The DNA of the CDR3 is TGCGCCAGCAGTCCTTTTCGGGAGTCTCCTACCTACGAGCAGTACTTC. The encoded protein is CASSPFRESPTYEQYF.

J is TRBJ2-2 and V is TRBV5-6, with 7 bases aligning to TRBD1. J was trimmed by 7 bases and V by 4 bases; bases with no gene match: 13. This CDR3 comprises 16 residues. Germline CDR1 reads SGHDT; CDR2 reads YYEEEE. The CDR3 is CASSQDPTGRGGELFF. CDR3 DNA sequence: TGTGCCAGCAGCCAGGACCCGACAGGGAGAGGCGGGGAGCTGTTTTTT. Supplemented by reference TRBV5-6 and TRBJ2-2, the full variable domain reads DAGVTQSPTHLIKTRGQQVTLRCSPKSGHDTVSWYQQALGQGPQFIFQYYEEEERQRGNFPDRFSGHQFPNYSSELNVNALLLGDSALYLCASSQDPTGRGGELFFGEGSRLTVL.

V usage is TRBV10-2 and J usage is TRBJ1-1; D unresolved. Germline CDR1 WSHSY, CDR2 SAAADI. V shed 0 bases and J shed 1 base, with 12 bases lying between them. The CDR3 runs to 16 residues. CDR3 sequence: CASSESTSRENTEAFF. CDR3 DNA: TGCGCCAGCAGTGAGTCGACATCGCGGGAGAACACTGAAGCTTTCTTT.

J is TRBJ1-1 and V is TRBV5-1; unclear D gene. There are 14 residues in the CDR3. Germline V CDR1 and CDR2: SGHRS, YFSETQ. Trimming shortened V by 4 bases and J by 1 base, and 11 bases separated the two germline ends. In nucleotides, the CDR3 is TGCGCCAGCAGCCCCGACAACACGAACACTGAAGCTTTCTTT. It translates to CASSPDNTNTEAFF.

In DNA, the CDR3 is TGTGCCATCGGAACAGTAGCTAACTATGGCTACACCTTC. Translated: CAIGTVANYGYTF. The V call is TRBV10-3, the J call TRBJ1-2; D gene uncertain. CDR3 length: 13 amino acids. V was shortened by 8 bases and J by 0 bases, with 10 bases between the two germline ends. The germline V gene has CDR1 ENHRY and CDR2 SYGVKD.

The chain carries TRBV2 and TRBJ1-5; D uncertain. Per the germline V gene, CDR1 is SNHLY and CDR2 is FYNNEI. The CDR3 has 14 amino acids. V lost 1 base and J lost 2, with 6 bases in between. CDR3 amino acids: CASSEEQRNQPQHF. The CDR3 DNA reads TGTGCCAGCAGTGAAGAACAGCGCAATCAGCCCCAGCATTTT.

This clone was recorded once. The CDR3 DNA follows: TGTGCCAGCAGCCCTCCGACAGGGCACACTGAAGCTTTCTTT. It specifies CASSPPTGHTEAFF. The V and J genes are TRBV9 and TRBJ1-1; 7 bases fit TRBD1. The CDR3 is 14 residues long. Per the germline V gene, CDR1 is SGDLS and CDR2 is YYNGEE. After removal of 4 bases from V and 3 bases from J, the junction contained 6 bases not matched to a gene.

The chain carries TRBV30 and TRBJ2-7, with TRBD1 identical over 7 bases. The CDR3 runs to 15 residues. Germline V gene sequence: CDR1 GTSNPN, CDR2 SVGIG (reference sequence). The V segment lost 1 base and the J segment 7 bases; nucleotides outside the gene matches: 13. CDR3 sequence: CAWSAGQAGLREQYF. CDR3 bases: TGTGCCTGGAGTGCTGGACAGGCGGGCCTCCGGGAGCAGTACTTC.

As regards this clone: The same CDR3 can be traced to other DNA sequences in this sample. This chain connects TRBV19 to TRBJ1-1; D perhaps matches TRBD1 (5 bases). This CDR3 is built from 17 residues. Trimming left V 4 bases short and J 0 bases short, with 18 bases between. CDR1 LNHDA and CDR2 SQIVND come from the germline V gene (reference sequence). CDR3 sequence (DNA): TGTGCCAGTAGTAACGCCGGGGGAGGCCCCATGAACACTGAAGCTTTCTTT. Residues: CASSNAGGGPMNTEAFF.

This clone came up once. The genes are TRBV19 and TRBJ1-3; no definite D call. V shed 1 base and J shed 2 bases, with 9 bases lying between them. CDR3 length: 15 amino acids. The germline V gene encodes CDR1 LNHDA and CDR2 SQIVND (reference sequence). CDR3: CASSIATDTGNTIYF. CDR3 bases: TGTGCCAGTAGTATAGCCACAGATACTGGAAACACCATATATTTT.

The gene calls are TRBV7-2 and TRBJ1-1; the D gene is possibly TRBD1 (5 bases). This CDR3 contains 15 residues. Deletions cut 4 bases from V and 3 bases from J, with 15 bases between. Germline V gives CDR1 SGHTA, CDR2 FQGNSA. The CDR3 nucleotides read TGTGCCAGCAGCTCTGACCAGGGCAAGTACACTGAAGCTTTCTTT. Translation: CASSSDQGKYTEAFF.

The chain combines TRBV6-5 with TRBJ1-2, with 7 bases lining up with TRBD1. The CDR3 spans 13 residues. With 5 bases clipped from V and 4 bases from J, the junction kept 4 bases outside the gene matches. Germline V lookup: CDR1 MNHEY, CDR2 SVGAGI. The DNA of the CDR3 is TGTGCCAGCAGTATCCGACAGGGCTATGGCTACACCTTC. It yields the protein CASSIRQGYGYTF.